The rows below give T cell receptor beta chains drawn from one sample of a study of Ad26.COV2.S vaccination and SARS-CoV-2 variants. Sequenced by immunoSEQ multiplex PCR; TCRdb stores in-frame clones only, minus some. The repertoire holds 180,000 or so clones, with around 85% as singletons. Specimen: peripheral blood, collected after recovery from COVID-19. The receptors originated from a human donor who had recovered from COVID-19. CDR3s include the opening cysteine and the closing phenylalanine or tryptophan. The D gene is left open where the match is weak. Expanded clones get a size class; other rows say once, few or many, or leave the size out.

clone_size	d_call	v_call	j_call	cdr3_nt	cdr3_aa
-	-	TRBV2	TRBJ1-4	TGTGCCAGCAGTGATCCGGGGGCAACTAATGAAAAACTGTTTTTT	CASSDPGATNEKLFF
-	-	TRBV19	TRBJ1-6	TGTGCCAGTAGTGGGGGAGCAGCGAGCTCCTATAATTCACCCCTCCACTTT	CASSGGAASSYNSPLHF
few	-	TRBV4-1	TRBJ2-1	TGCGCCAGCAGCCCCGGCTTAAGCAATGAGCAGTTCTTC	CASSPGLSNEQFF
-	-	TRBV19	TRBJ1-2	TGTGCCAGTAGTACCGGATCGGACGGATCCTATGGCTACACCTTC	CASSTGSDGSYGYTF
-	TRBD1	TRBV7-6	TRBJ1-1	TGTGCCAGCAGCTTGACAGGGCGAGGTGGCACTGAAGCTTTCTTT	CASSLTGRGGTEAFF
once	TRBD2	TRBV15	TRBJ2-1	TGTGCCACCAGCAGAGAGGGAGCGGGAAAAAGGTACAATGAGCAGTTCTTC	CATSREGAGKRYNEQFF
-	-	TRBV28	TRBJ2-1	TGTGCCAGCAGTTTATGGGGAAGCTACAATGAGCAGTTCTTC	CASSLWGSYNEQFF
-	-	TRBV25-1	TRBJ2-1	TGTGCCAGCAGTGGGGCCACTCACAATGAGCAGTTCTTC	CASSGATHNEQFF
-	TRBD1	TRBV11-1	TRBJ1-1	TGTGCCAGCAGCTTTGGGACAGGGTGGAACACTGAAGCTTTCTTT	CASSFGTGWNTEAFF
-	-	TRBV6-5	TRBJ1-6	TGTGCCAGCACATACTCCTATAATTCACCCCTCCACTTT	CASTYSYNSPLHF
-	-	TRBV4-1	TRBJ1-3	TGCGCCAGCAGCCAAGTAGGGCAGGGCTCCTCTGGAAACACCATATATTTT	CASSQVGQGSSGNTIYF
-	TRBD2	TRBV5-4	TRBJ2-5	TGTGCCAGCAGCTACAGACTAGCGGGAGGCGGGGAGACCCAGTACTTC	CASSYRLAGGGETQYF
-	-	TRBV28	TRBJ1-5	TGTGCCAGCAGTTTATTACAGGGAAGGGATCAGCCCCAGCATTTT	CASSLLQGRDQPQHF
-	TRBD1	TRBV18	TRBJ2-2	TGTGCCAGCTCTCTACAGGGGCCGAGGACCGGGGAGCTGTTTTTT	CASSLQGPRTGELFF
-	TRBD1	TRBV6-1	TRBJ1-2	TGTGCCAGCAGTGAAGCTGGGCCAGGGGGCCCCTATGGCTACACCTTC	CASSEAGPGGPYGYTF
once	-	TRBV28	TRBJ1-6	TGTGCCAGCACCCCCGGGGGGGGCGGCTATAATTCACCCCTCCACTTT	CASTPGGGGYNSPLHF
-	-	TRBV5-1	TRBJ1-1	TGCGCCAGCAGCTTGACCGGAAACACTGAAGCTTTCTTT	CASSLTGNTEAFF
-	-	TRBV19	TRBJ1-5	TGTGCCAGTAGTATAGCTGGCGGCACTAGCAATCAGCCCCAGCATTTT	CASSIAGGTSNQPQHF
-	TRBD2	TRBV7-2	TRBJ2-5	TGTGCCAGCCGATCTCGGGGGGGCGCACAAGAGACCCAGTACTTC	CASRSRGGAQETQYF
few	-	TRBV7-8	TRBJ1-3	TGTGCCAGCAGCCGAACCCAGGGGAACGAAAACACCATATATTTT	CASSRTQGNENTIYF
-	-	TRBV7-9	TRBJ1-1	TGTGCCAGCAGCTCCAGTTACACTGAAGCTTTCTTT	CASSSSYTEAFF
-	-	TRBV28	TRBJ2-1	TGTGCCAGCAGTTTCGGGCGGGACAATGAGCAGTTCTTC	CASSFGRDNEQFF
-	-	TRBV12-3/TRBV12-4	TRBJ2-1	TGTGCCAGCAGTTTACCCCCCGACTCCCCCCTGTTCTTC	CASSLPPDSPLFF
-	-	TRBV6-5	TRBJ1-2	TGTGCCAGCAGTTTAGGGGGGTACTATGGCTACACCTTC	CASSLGGYYGYTF
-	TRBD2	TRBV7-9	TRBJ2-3	TGTGCCATCCGGACTAGCGAAGTTCCAGATACGCAGTATTTT	CAIRTSEVPDTQYF
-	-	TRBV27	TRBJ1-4	TGTGCCAGCAGTTTATCGTATGGGAATCCTAATGAAAAACTGTTTTTT	CASSLSYGNPNEKLFF
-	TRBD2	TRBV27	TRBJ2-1	TGTGCCAGCAGTTGGGTAGCGGGCAATTCCTACAATGAGCAGTTCTTC	CASSWVAGNSYNEQFF
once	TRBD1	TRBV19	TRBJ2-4	TGTGCCAGTAGTATATTCCAGGGGGCACGGACCAAAAACATTCAGTACTTC	CASSIFQGARTKNIQYF
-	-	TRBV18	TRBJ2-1	TGTGCCAGCTCACCCCGAAACTTGGATGAGCAGTTCTTC	CASSPRNLDEQFF
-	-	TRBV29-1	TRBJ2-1	TGCAGCGTTAGGTCCCCCGAGGGGCAGTTCTTC	CSVRSPEGQFF
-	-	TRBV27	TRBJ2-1	TGTGCCAGCAGTTTAGGCCTCACTGAGCAGTTCTTC	CASSLGLTEQFF
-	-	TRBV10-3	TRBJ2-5	TGTGCCATCAGTGGCAGGGGCCTGGAGACCCAGTACTTC	CAISGRGLETQYF
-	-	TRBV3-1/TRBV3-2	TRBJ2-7	TGTGCCAGCAGCCCATCCGAGGGGGACGAGCAGTACTTC	CASSPSEGDEQYF
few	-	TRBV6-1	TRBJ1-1	TGTGCCAGCAGTGAAAGGGGAGCTTTCTTT	CASSERGAFF